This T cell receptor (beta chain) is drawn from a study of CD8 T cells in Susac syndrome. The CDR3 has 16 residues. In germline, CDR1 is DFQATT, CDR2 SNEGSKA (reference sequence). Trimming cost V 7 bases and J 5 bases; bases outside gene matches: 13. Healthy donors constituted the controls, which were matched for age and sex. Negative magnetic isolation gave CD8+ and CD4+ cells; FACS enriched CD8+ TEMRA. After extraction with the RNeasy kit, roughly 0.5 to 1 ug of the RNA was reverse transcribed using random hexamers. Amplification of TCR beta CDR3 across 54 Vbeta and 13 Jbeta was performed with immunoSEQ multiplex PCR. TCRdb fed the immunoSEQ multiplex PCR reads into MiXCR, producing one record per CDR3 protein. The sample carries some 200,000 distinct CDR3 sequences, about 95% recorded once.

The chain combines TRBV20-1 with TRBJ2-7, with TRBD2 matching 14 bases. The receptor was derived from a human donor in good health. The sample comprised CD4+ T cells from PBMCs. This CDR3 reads CSVSGTSGRGYHEQYF. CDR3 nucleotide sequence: TGCAGTGTGTCCGGGACTAGCGGGAGAGGTTACCACGAGCAGTACTTC.